This entry lists 10 T cell receptor beta chains sequenced from one sample in a study of blood T cell repertoires in COVID-19. Repertoires were generated with immunoSEQ multiplex PCR, while TCRdb's copy carries only in-frame clones and drops some. There are 110,000 to 150,000 clones in the sample; around 82% occur only once, and more than 4% lies in the top ten. The sample was peripheral blood. These TCRs come from a woman in her forties or fifties with acute or convalescent COVID-19.

The chain recombines TRBV6-5 with TRBJ1-4; 7 bases agree with TRBD1. Trimming at V came to 0 bases and at J to 6 bases, leaving 4 bases not matched to a gene. The CDR3 sequence is 15 residues long. From germline, CDR1 is MNHEY and CDR2 SVGAGI. The chain's CDR3 is CASSYSTGSDEKLFF. CDR3 coding DNA: TGTGCCAGCAGTTACTCGACAGGGAGTGATGAAAAACTGTTTTTT.

CDR3 bases: TGTGCCAGCAGTCCCCGGACAGGGGGCTACGAGCAGTACTTC. It translates to CASSPRTGGYEQYF. The chain uses TRBV27 and TRBJ2-7, with 10 bases aligning to TRBD1. There are 14 residues in the CDR3. Unmatched junction bases numbered 4, after V lost 5 bases and J lost 3 bases. The V gene's germline CDR1 is MNHEY and CDR2 SMNVEV (reference sequence).

The V call is TRBV6-5, the J call TRBJ1-1; no firm D call. The length of the CDR3 is 13 residues. CDR1 and CDR2 (germline): MNHEY, SVGAGI. The germline V and J ends were trimmed by 2 bases and 9 bases, with 13 bases remaining between them. CDR3 nucleotides: TGTGCCAGCAGTTACGGGCCCCTAGCGAAAGCTTTCTTT. Amino acid sequence: CASSYGPLAKAFF.

CDR3 in DNA: TGTGCCAGCAGTCCCACAGGGGGAAATTCACCCCTCCACTTT. As protein: CASSPTGGNSPLHF. V and J are TRBV5-5 and TRBJ1-6; 8 positions agree with TRBD1. Unmatched junction bases numbered 5, after V lost 5 bases and J lost 7 bases. The CDR3 is 14 residues long. The V gene's germline CDR1 is SGHKS and CDR2 YYEKEE (reference sequence).

This clone was found a few times. This chain links TRBV27 with TRBJ2-7, with D possibly matching TRBD2 (6 bases). The V gene's germline CDR1 is MNHEY and CDR2 SMNVEV (reference sequence). V was shortened by 3 bases and J by 0 bases, with 9 bases between the two germline ends. CDR3 length equals 14 residues. The CDR3 DNA reads TGTGCCAGCAGTTTTGCGGGGTCCTCCTACGAGCAGTACTTC. Protein product: CASSFAGSSYEQYF.

The genes are TRBV5-1 and TRBJ2-7; tentative D call: TRBD1 (5 bases). CDR1 is SGHRS, CDR2 YFSETQ, per germline. V gave up 0 bases and J gave up 1 base, with 8 bases separating them. The CDR3 is 14 amino acids. The CDR3 reads CASSLATDSYEQYF. For the CDR3, the DNA is TGCGCCAGCAGCTTGGCGACAGATTCCTACGAGCAGTACTTC.

The chain carries TRBV4-3 and TRBJ1-2; D not resolved. The germline V gene encodes CDR1 LGHNA and CDR2 YSLEER. Trimming removed 0 bases from V and 7 bases from J, with 15 bases in between. The CDR3 sequence is 15 residues long. The DNA for the CDR3 is TGCGCCAGCAGCCAAGATCTAAGTGGCAGCGTTGGCTACACCTTC. Protein sequence: CASSQDLSGSVGYTF.

This clone was detected only once. In nucleotides, the CDR3 is TGCAGCGTTGGTATGACAGCGCAAGAGACCCAGTACTTC. Its translation: CSVGMTAQETQYF. The chain has TRBV29-1 and TRBJ2-5; maybe TRBD1 (5 bases). The CDR3 is 13 residues long. V lost 4 bases and J 2 bases, leaving 11 bases between the germline ends. Germline CDR1 and CDR2: SQVTM and ANQGSEA.

The chain has TRBV7-3 and TRBJ1-1, with D possibly being TRBD1 (6 bases). This CDR3 is built from 13 residues. V lost 5 bases and J lost 2, with 9 bases in between. Germline CDR1 is SGHTA and CDR2 is FQGTGA. CDR3 coding DNA: TGTGCCAGCAGCCAACAGGGAAACACTGAAGCTTTCTTT. It is translated as CASSQQGNTEAFF.

This chain connects TRBV19 to TRBJ2-5; the D gene is possibly TRBD1 (6 bases). V was shortened by 6 bases and J by 1 base, with 12 bases between the two germline ends. This CDR3 has 14 residues. The germline gives CDR1 LNHDA, CDR2 SQIVND (reference sequence). Written as DNA, the CDR3 is TGTGCCAGTAGCAGAGGACAGTTCCAAGAGACCCAGTACTTC. Amino acid sequence: CASSRGQFQETQYF. Filled out from reference TRBV19 and TRBJ2-5, the complete variable domain reads DGGITQSPKYLFRKEGQNVTLSCEQNLNHDAMYWYRQDPGQGLRLIYYSQIVNDFQKGDIAEGYSVSREKKESFPLTVTSAQKNPTAFYLCASSRGQFQETQYFGPGTRLLVL.